The 24 T cell receptor beta chains in this list originate from one sample, sequenced in a study of identical twins. TCRdb called the 5' RACE reads again in MiXCR, with one record for every CDR3 protein. Of fewer than 650,000 distinct CDR3 sequences listed, around a tenth are singletons. These data also formed part of another study, on yellow fever vaccine responses in identical twins.

The sequenced sample was PBMCs. These receptors all stem from a woman between 18 and 30 years old in good health.

This clonotype was found a few times. V and J are TRBV2 and TRBJ2-5; tentative D call: TRBD2 (5 bases). The CDR3 runs 11 residues. The germline V gene encodes CDR1 SNHLY and CDR2 FYNNEI. The V gene lost 11 bases and the J gene lost 7 bases, with 14 bases spanning the gap. This CDR3 reads CALTDRGTQYF. The CDR3, as DNA: TGTGCCCTTACGGACCGGGGGACCCAGTACTTC.

The chain combines TRBV6-2 or TRBV6-3 with TRBJ2-7; 9 bases fit TRBD2. The CDR3 extends over 14 amino acids. Germline V gene lookup returns CDR1 MNHEY and CDR2 SVGEGT. The junction had 8 bases not matched to a gene; V was cut back by 4 bases and J by 7 bases. The CDR3 here is CASSWARLAAEQYF. In DNA, the CDR3 is TGTGCCAGCAGTTGGGCCCGACTAGCGGCTGAGCAGTACTTC.

The table lists this clonotype with a few counts. This chain links TRBV24-1 with TRBJ2-5; D may correspond to TRBD1 or TRBD2 (6 bases each). The CDR3 is made up of 15 amino acids. Germline V gives CDR1 KGHDR, CDR2 SFDVKD. Between the trimmed V and J ends, which lost 1 base and 5 bases, there was a span of 13 bases. Here the CDR3 DNA reads TGTGCCACCAGTGATTTCCCCCGGGGGCAGGAGACCCAGTACTTC. Its translation: CATSDFPRGQETQYF.

This clonotype has a handful of counts. The chain employs TRBV29-1 and TRBJ2-3; 9 nucleotides match TRBD1. With 5 bases clipped from V and 3 bases from J, the junction kept 6 bases outside the gene matches. CDR1 and CDR2 from the germline V gene are SQVTM and ANQGSEA. The CDR3 is 14 amino acids. CDR3 nucleotide sequence: TGCAGCGTTCCTGGACAGGGGAGGACAGATACGCAGTATTTT. Translated, it gives CSVPGQGRTDTQYF.

This chain uses TRBV28 with TRBJ1-1; a weak D match, TRBD1 (5 bases). This CDR3 has 15 amino acids. Per the germline V gene, CDR1 is MDHEN and CDR2 is SYDVKM. V lost 5 bases and J 1 base, leaving 14 bases between the germline ends. The DNA for the CDR3 is TGTGCCAGCAGTCCTTCGGGACGGCAGAACACTGAAGCTTTCTTT. This sequence encodes CASSPSGRQNTEAFF. The entire variable domain, with the rest obtained from reference TRBV28 and TRBJ1-1, is as follows: DVKVTQSSRYLVKRTGEKVFLECVQDMDHENMFWYRQDPGLGLRLIYFSYDVKMKEKGDIPEGYSVSREKKERFSLILESASTNQTSMYLCASSPSGRQNTEAFFGQGTRLTVV.

This clonotype was seen only a few times. J is TRBJ1-2 and V is TRBV20-1; 9 bases fit TRBD1. The CDR3 has 15 amino acids. Germline lookup yields CDR1 DFQATT and CDR2 SNEGSKA (reference sequence). V was pared by 6 bases and J by 0 bases, with 8 bases of the junction left unmatched. In DNA, the CDR3 is TGCAGTGCCCCAGGACAGGGGATGACTAACTATGGCTACACCTTC. Encoded protein: CSAPGQGMTNYGYTF.

The chain links TRBV7-9 to TRBJ2-5, with 7 bases that match TRBD2. The CDR3 runs 16 residues. The germline V gene encodes CDR1 SEHNR and CDR2 FQNEAQ (reference sequence). The ends lost 4 bases at V and 5 bases at J; junction bases unmatched: 13. The CDR3 nucleotides read TGTGCCAGCAGCTCCTACCGCGGGGGAGACCCGGAGACCCAGTACTTC. Translated: CASSSYRGGDPETQYF.

This clonotype was observed a few times. The rearrangement links TRBV12-3 or TRBV12-4 to TRBJ1-5; 9 nucleotides align to TRBD1. This CDR3 has 14 amino acids. The ends lost 6 bases at V and 4 bases at J; junction bases unmatched: 4. The CDR3 sequence: CASRLGTGNQPQHF. The CDR3 DNA reads TGTGCCAGCAGACTCGGGACAGGGAATCAGCCCCAGCATTTT.

A few counts support this clonotype. The chain uses TRBV28 and TRBJ2-1; 8 bases agree with TRBD2. This CDR3 is built from 13 residues. Germline assignment: CDR1 MDHEN and CDR2 SYDVKM. V was clipped by 7 bases and J by 5 bases; unmatched bases: 4. CDR3 loop: CASTRGGNNEQFF. The CDR3 region has the DNA TGTGCCAGCACTCGGGGGGGGAACAATGAGCAGTTCTTC.

A few counts support this clonotype. The rearrangement uses TRBV3-1 and TRBJ1-2, with a weak D call TRBD1 (5 bases). The CDR3 is 13 residues long. Deletions cut 6 bases from V and 4 bases from J, with 12 bases between. Germline CDR1 reads LGHDT; CDR2 reads YNNKEL (reference sequence). CDR3 sequence: CASRPLDIYGYTF. DNA for the CDR3: TGTGCCAGCAGACCCCTGGACATCTATGGCTACACCTTC.

The chain links TRBV7-3 to TRBJ2-1, with a tentative D call TRBD2 (6 bases). The CDR3 contains 15 residues. Germline V gene sequence: CDR1 SGHTA, CDR2 FQGTGA. V gave up 3 bases and J gave up 3 bases, with 12 bases separating them. CDR3 coding DNA: TGTGCCAGCAGCTTCGGGGCCGGGAGCTACAATGAGCAGTTCTTC. It is translated as CASSFGAGSYNEQFF.

This clonotype has at least ten counts. V is TRBV4-3 and J is TRBJ2-1, with TRBD2 matching over 14 bases. Trimming took 4 bases from V and 8 from J; bases not matched to a gene: 13. Germline V lookup: CDR1 LGHNA, CDR2 YSLEER. The CDR3 loop spans 18 amino acids. The CDR3 DNA reads TGCGCCAGCAGCCGGAGGTGGGGAGGGACTAGCGGGAGCGATGAGCAGTTCTTC. Its protein is CASSRRWGGTSGSDEQFF.

This clonotype was detected only a few times. V gene TRBV5-1 combines with J gene TRBJ2-1; D might be TRBD1 or TRBD2, each matching 5 bases. V dropped 5 bases and J dropped 9 bases, with 18 bases sitting between them. The CDR3 has 14 amino acids. The germline gives CDR1 SGHRS, CDR2 YFSETQ. CDR3: CASRPEGSVGEQFF. The CDR3 DNA reads TGCGCCAGCAGACCCGAGGGGAGTGTGGGTGAGCAGTTCTTC.

This clonotype showed up just a few times. The genes are TRBV7-8 and TRBJ2-1, with 14 bases matching TRBD2. Germline lookup yields CDR1 SGHVS and CDR2 FQNEAQ. J was trimmed by 6 bases and V by 0 bases; bases with no gene match: 4. This CDR3 spans 17 amino acids. CDR3 loop: CASSLARLAGGLNEQFF. For the CDR3, the DNA is TGTGCCAGCAGCTTAGCGAGACTAGCGGGGGGGCTCAATGAGCAGTTCTTC.

This clonotype was detected many times. The CDR3 DNA is TGTGCCAGCAGCCTACTCCCGGGACAGAGAAAAAATCAGCCCCAGCATTTT. This encodes CASSLLPGQRKNQPQHF. The rearrangement joins TRBV12-3 or TRBV12-4 to TRBJ1-5; 7 nucleotides match TRBD1. J gave up 4 bases and V 6 bases, and 15 bases lay outside the gene matches. CDR3 length: 17 residues.

This clonotype was detected many times. The rearrangement uses TRBV12-3 or TRBV12-4 and TRBJ2-2, with TRBD1 matching over 7 bases. V was pared by 2 bases and J by 5 bases, with 5 bases of the junction left unmatched. The CDR3 is 15 amino acids. CDR3 region: CASSLSAGGTGELFF. CDR3 nucleotides: TGTGCCAGCAGTTTAAGCGCAGGGGGAACCGGGGAGCTGTTTTTT.

This chain connects TRBV15 to TRBJ2-5; D perhaps matches TRBD2 (6 bases). Trimming left V 5 bases short and J 5 bases short, with 15 bases between. Germline V gene sequence: CDR1 LNHNV, CDR2 YYDKDF (reference sequence). The CDR3 spans 14 residues. The CDR3 spells CATSPYRGMETQYF. The DNA for the CDR3 is TGTGCCACCAGCCCTTACCGGGGGATGGAGACCCAGTACTTC.

This clonotype was observed many times. V is TRBV24-1 and J is TRBJ2-1, with no clear D. This CDR3 spans 12 amino acids. Trimming pared 4 bases from V and 9 bases from J, leaving 9 bases between. The germline V gene encodes CDR1 KGHDR and CDR2 SFDVKD. DNA of the CDR3: TGTGCCACCAGTGAGACCGTCGGTGAGCAGTTCTTC. It translates to CATSETVGEQFF.

This clonotype has more than one count but fewer than ten. The V and J genes are TRBV3-1 and TRBJ1-1, with D possibly matching TRBD1 (5 bases). The germline V gene has CDR1 LGHDT and CDR2 YNNKEL (reference sequence). The germline V and J ends were trimmed by 2 bases and 3 bases, with 10 bases remaining between them. The CDR3 covers 14 residues. The CDR3 DNA is TGTGCCAGCAGCCAAAGCGGGGGGGACACTGAAGCTTTCTTT. Its protein is CASSQSGGDTEAFF.

As for this clonotype: Germline and junction disagree at one end, which may indicate a read error. The V call is TRBV5-1, the J call TRBJ1-4; D not certain. The CDR3 totals 13 residues. CDR1 and CDR2 from the germline V gene are SGHRS and YFSETQ. The CDR3 region has the DNA TGCCCCAGCACTACCGGCACTAATGAAAAACTGTTTTTT. It yields the protein CPSTTGTNEKLFF.

The J gene is TRBJ2-7, the V gene TRBV9; 10 nucleotides agree with TRBD1. This CDR3 is 15 amino acids long. Germline CDR1 is SGDLS and CDR2 is YYNGEE. The V segment lost 2 bases and the J segment 3 bases; nucleotides outside the gene matches: 5. Here the CDR3 reads CASSVSDRGNYEQYF. The CDR3 nucleotides are TGTGCCAGCAGCGTCTCGGACAGGGGGAACTACGAGCAGTACTTC.

This clonotype was found many times. The chain joins TRBV12-3 or TRBV12-4 to TRBJ2-1; 10 bases map to TRBD2. The CDR3 consists of 15 residues. V was clipped by 6 bases and J by 2 bases; unmatched bases: 4. CDR3 in amino acids: CASSQAGGPYNEQFF. The CDR3 DNA reads TGTGCCAGCAGCCAAGCGGGAGGGCCCTACAATGAGCAGTTCTTC.

This clonotype has just a few counts. The chain combines TRBV7-8 with TRBJ1-5, with unresolved D. The germline V and J ends were trimmed by 5 bases and 1 base, with 9 bases remaining between them. The CDR3 extends over 14 amino acids. The germline CDR1 and CDR2 sequences are SGHVS and FQNEAQ. The CDR3 DNA reads as TGTGCCAGCAGCACACAGTGGAGCAATCAGCCCCAGCATTTT. As protein: CASSTQWSNQPQHF.

This clonotype has just a few counts. The rearrangement uses TRBV12-3 or TRBV12-4 and TRBJ2-7; 9 nucleotides align to TRBD1. The length of the CDR3 is 14 residues. With 6 bases clipped from V and 6 bases from J, the junction kept 9 bases outside the gene matches. CDR3 nucleotide sequence: TGTGCCAGCAGCATGCCTGACAGGGGGTCCGAGCAGTACTTC. Protein sequence: CASSMPDRGSEQYF.